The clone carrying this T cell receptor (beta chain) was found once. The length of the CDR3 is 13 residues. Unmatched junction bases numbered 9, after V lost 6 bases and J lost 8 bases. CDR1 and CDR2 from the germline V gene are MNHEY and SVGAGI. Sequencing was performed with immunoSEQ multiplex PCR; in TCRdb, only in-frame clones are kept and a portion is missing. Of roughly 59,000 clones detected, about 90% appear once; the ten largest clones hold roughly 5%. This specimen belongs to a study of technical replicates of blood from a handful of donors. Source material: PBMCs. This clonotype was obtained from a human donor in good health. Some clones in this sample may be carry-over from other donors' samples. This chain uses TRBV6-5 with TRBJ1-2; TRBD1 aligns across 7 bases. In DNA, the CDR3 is TGTGCCAGCAGAATAGACAGGGTGGGCGGCTACACCTTC. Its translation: CASRIDRVGGYTF.